These 10 T cell receptor beta chains were sequenced from one sample in a study of memory CD4+ T cells and cytomegalovirus serostatus. Single viable CD3+CD4+CD8-CD45RO+ cells were sorted as the memory CD4+ T cells. TCRdb's table, derived via immunoSEQ multiplex PCR, lists solely in-frame clones and lacks some. This table holds roughly 84,000 clones, 65% to 85% found once. Specimen: memory CD4+ T cells from blood. The receptors stem from an adult in good health and CMV-seronegative.

The J gene is TRBJ1-5, the V gene TRBV4-3; TRBD1 is a possible D gene (6 bases). From germline, CDR1 is LGHNA and CDR2 YSLEER. Trimming pared 0 bases from V and 6 bases from J, leaving 15 bases between. The CDR3 consists of 16 residues. The CDR3 coding sequence is TGCGCCAGCAGCCAAGAAACAGGGTGGTCGGGTCAGCCCCAGCATTTT. Its translation: CASSQETGWSGQPQHF.

V and J are TRBV7-2 and TRBJ2-5, with TRBD2 as a possible D gene (6 bases). The germline CDR1 and CDR2 sequences are SGHTA and FQGNSA. The CDR3 consists of 14 residues. The V end was cut by 5 bases, the J end by 4 bases, with 14 bases between. CDR3 region: CASSRDFPRETQYF. The CDR3 DNA sequence: TGTGCCAGCAGCCGGGACTTCCCGCGAGAGACCCAGTACTTC. Together with reference TRBV7-2 and TRBJ2-5, the CDR3 gives the full variable domain: GAGVSQSPSNKVTEKGKDVELRCDPISGHTALYWYRQSLGQGLEFLIYFQGNSAPDKSGLPSDRFSAERTGGSVSTLTIQRTQQEDSAVYLCASSRDFPRETQYFGPGTRLLVL.

This clone was observed a handful of times. The gene calls are TRBV5-4 and TRBJ1-1; D remains ambiguous. CDR3 size: 13 residues. Per the germline V gene, CDR1 is SGHNT and CDR2 is YYREEE (reference sequence). Deletions cut 2 bases from V and 1 base from J, with 6 bases between. The CDR3 protein is CASSFIGNTEAFF. The CDR3 DNA is TGTGCCAGCAGCTTTATTGGGAACACTGAAGCTTTCTTT.

The J gene is TRBJ2-7, the V gene TRBV28, with D tentatively TRBD1 (5 bases). Germline CDR1 reads MDHEN; CDR2 reads SYDVKM. Trimming removed 2 bases from V and 4 bases from J, with 9 bases in between. The CDR3 sequence is 13 residues long. The CDR3 protein is CASSLSRVYEQYF. In nucleotides, the CDR3 is TGTGCCAGCAGTTTAAGCAGGGTGTACGAGCAGTACTTC.

This rearrangement joins TRBV21-1 to TRBJ2-7. TRBV21-1 counts as a pseudogene. The CDR3 is made up of 12 amino acids. The CDR3 reads CASSKDGSEQYF. CDR3 bases: TGTGCCAGCAGCAAAGATGGATCCGAGCAGTACTTC.

This clone was seen a few times. The chain carries TRBV5-6 and TRBJ1-2, with TRBD1 matching over 7 bases. Germline V gives CDR1 SGHDT, CDR2 YYEEEE. The V gene end was trimmed by 1 base and the J gene end by 8 bases; junction bases not matched to a gene: 11. The CDR3 is 15 residues long. The CDR3 loop is CASSLRLSGGYGYTF. CDR3 sequence (DNA): TGTGCCAGCAGCTTGAGGCTTTCAGGGGGATACGGCTACACCTTC.

The chain joins TRBV10-3 to TRBJ2-6; D might be TRBD1 (5 bases). The CDR3 is 18 residues long. V lost 5 bases and J lost 1, with 18 bases in between. CDR1 and CDR2 from the germline V gene are ENHRY and SYGVKD. CDR3 region: CAISPWKLTGSGANVLTF. The CDR3 DNA follows: TGTGCCATCAGTCCGTGGAAGCTTACAGGATCTGGGGCCAACGTCCTGACTTTC.

The J gene is TRBJ2-5, the V gene TRBV6-5; D assignment may be TRBD1 or TRBD2 (6 bases each). This CDR3 spans 13 amino acids. Germline loops: CDR1 MNHEY, CDR2 SVGAGI. V was shortened by 4 bases and J by 5 bases, with 11 bases between the two germline ends. DNA for the CDR3: TGTGCCAGCAGTTTGGGGGGCTGGGAGACCCAGTACTTC. Encoded protein: CASSLGGWETQYF.

V gene TRBV7-2 combines with J gene TRBJ1-1; maybe TRBD1 (6 bases). Germline CDR1 is SGHTA and CDR2 is FQGNSA. This CDR3 comprises 13 residues. V lost 3 bases to trimming and J lost 5 bases, with 10 bases between them. CDR3 in amino acids: CASSFGGRTEAFF. The CDR3 nucleotides read TGTGCCAGCAGCTTCGGGGGCAGAACTGAAGCTTTCTTT.

The chain employs TRBV7-8 and TRBJ1-2, with D tentatively TRBD1 (6 bases). In germline, CDR1 is SGHVS, CDR2 FQNEAQ. Trimming stripped 5 bases from V and 0 bases from J, with 16 bases between. The CDR3 is 16 amino acids. CDR3 DNA: TGTGCCAGCAGCCCAATAGGACAGTTACCTAACTATGGCTACACCTTC. Protein: CASSPIGQLPNYGYTF.